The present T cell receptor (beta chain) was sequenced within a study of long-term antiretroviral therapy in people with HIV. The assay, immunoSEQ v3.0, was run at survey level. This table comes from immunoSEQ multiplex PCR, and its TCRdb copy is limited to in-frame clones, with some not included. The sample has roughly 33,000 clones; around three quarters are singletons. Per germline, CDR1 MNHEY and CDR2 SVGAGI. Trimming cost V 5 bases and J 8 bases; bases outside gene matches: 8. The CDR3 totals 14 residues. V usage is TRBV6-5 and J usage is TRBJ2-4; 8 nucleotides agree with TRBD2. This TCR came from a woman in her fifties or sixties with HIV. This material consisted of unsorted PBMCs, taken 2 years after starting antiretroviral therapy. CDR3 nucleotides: TGTGCCAGCAGTATAGCGGGGTTGGAGGACATTCAGTACTTC. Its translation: CASSIAGLEDIQYF.